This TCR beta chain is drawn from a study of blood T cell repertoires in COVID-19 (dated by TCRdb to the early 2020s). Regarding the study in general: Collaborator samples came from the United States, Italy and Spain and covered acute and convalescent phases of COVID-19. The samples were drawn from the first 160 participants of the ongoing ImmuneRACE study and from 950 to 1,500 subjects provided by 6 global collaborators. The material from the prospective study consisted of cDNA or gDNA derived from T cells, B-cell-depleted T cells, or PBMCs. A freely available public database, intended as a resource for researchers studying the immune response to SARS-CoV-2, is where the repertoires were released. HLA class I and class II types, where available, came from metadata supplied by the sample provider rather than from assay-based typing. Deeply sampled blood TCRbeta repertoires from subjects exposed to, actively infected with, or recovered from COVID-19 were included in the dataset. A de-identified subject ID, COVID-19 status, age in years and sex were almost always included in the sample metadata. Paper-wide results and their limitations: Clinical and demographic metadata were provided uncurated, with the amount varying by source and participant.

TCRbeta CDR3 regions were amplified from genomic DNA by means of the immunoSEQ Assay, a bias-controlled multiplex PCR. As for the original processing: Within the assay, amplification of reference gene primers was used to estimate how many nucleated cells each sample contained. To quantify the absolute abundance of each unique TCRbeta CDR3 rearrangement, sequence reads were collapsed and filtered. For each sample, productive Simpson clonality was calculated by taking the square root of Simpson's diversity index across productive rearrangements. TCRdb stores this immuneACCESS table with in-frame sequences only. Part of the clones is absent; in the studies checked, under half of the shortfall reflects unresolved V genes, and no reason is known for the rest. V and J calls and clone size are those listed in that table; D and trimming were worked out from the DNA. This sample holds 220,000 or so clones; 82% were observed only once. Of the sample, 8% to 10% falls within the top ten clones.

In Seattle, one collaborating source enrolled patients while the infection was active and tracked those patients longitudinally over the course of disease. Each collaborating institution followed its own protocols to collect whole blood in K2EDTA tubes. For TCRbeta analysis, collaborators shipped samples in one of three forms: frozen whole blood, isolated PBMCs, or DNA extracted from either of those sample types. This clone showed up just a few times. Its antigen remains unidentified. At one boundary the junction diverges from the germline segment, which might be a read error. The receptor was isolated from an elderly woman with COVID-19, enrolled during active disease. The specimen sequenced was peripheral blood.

The CDR3 reads CASSMVTGTSQVF. The DNA sequence follows: TGTGCCAGTAGTATGGTTACCGGGACTAGTCAGGTCTTC. The chain is assembled from TRBV19 and TRBJ2-1; TRBD2 lines up with 8 middle nucleotides. The CDR3, cysteine through phenylalanine, is 13 amino acids long. Only the CDR3 DNA is retained, 39 bases long and in frame from the first base. CDR1 and CDR2, per the germline V gene (reference sequence), are LNHDA and SQIVND.